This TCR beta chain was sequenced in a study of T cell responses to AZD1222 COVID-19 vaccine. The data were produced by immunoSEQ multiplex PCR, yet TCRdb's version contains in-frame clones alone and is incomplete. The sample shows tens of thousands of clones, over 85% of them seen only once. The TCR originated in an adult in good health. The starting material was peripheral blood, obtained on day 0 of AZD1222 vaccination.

The CDR3 loop is CAISISGVASYEQYF. The DNA of the CDR3 is TGTGCCATCAGCATTTCAGGGGTTGCTTCCTACGAGCAGTACTTC. The chain employs TRBV10-3 and TRBJ2-7; possibly TRBD1 for D (6 bases). CDR1 is ENHRY and CDR2 is SYGVKD in the germline V gene. Deletions cut 6 bases from V and 1 base from J, with 16 bases between. This CDR3 comprises 15 residues.